Presented here are 18 T cell receptor beta chains from one specimen sequenced in a study of spatial heterogeneity in lung cancer. This sample's time point: sample taken at primary tumor resection. Whole RNA was taken from tumor, nontumor lung or frozen PBMC; it was then sequenced unsorted. TCRdb analysed the 5' RACE reads with MiXCR anew, one entry per CDR3 protein. The sample lists approximately 12,000 distinct CDR3 sequences, about 6.2% seen once, with around a tenth in the top ten. The sample consisted of normal lung tissue next to the tumor, taken at surgery. The receptors originated from a male donor with early-stage non-small cell lung cancer.

The sample holds many counts of this clonotype. J is TRBJ1-2 and V is TRBV4-1; 7 bases are shared with TRBD1. The CDR3 runs to 16 residues. CDR1 MGHRA and CDR2 YSYEKL come from the germline V gene. J gave up 6 bases and V 4 bases, and 14 bases lay outside the gene matches. The CDR3 DNA reads as TGCGCCAGCAGCCCTAGAACAGGGGAAAGATCGAATGGCTACACCTTC. This encodes CASSPRTGERSNGYTF.

This clonotype is medium-sized (0.01 to 0.1%). The V gene is TRBV29-1, the J gene TRBJ2-5, with TRBD1 identical over 8 bases. V was pared by 7 bases and J by 5 bases, with 6 bases of the junction left unmatched. This CDR3 is built from 12 residues. From germline, CDR1 is SQVTM and CDR2 ANQGSEA. The CDR3 nucleotides are TGCAGCGCCTGGACAGGGACGGAGACCCAGTACTTC. Its protein product is CSAWTGTETQYF.

This clonotype is medium-sized within its sample. The chain couples TRBV19 to TRBJ1-1; D is perhaps TRBD1 (5 bases). Germline CDR1 and CDR2: LNHDA and SQIVND (reference sequence). This CDR3 has 15 residues. The V and J ends lost 5 bases and 0 bases respectively, with 13 bases between them. CDR3 in amino acids: CASSALGTVNTEAFF. CDR3 nucleotide sequence: TGTGCCAGTAGTGCCCTGGGGACGGTGAACACTGAAGCTTTCTTT.

This clonotype came up many times. This chain joins TRBV6-5 and TRBJ2-3; D call uncertain. This CDR3 has 15 residues. Trimming took 1 base from V and 3 from J, leaving 11 bases between them. The germline V gene has CDR1 MNHEY and CDR2 SVGAGI. CDR3 sequence: CASSYFDSGTDTQYF. The CDR3 coding sequence is TGTGCCAGCAGTTACTTTGACTCGGGTACAGATACGCAGTATTTT.

The table lists this clonotype with many counts. This CDR3 is CASTSWGAGTGELFF. The CDR3 DNA reads TGTGCCAGCACCTCCTGGGGGGCTGGGACCGGGGAGCTGTTTTTT. This chain uses TRBV6-5 with TRBJ2-2, with D possibly called TRBD1 or TRBD2 (6 bases each). Trimming took off 7 bases at V and 5 bases at J, with 17 bases between the two ends. Germline CDR1 and CDR2: MNHEY and SVGAGI. The CDR3 runs to 15 residues.

The table lists this clonotype with many counts. The rearrangement joins TRBV7-9 to TRBJ2-7; 8 nucleotides line up with TRBD1. Per germline, CDR1 SEHNR and CDR2 FQNEAQ (reference sequence). The CDR3 length is 13 residues. The V and J ends lost 5 bases and 3 bases, in that order; junction bases with no gene match: 3. Here the CDR3 DNA reads TGTGCCAGCAGCCCAGGACAGGGCTACGAGCAGTACTTC. Its protein product is CASSPGQGYEQYF.

The table lists this clonotype with many counts. The V call is TRBV29-1, the J call TRBJ2-5, with a possible D match to TRBD2 (6 bases). The CDR3 spans 13 residues. From germline, CDR1 is SQVTM and CDR2 ANQGSEA. The V and J ends lost 6 bases and 5 bases respectively, with 16 bases between them. This CDR3 is CSVPTLASETQYF. As DNA, the CDR3 is TGCAGCGTCCCCACACTAGCTTCCGAGACCCAGTACTTC.

This clonotype was counted at least ten times. This rearrangement joins TRBV12-3 or TRBV12-4 to TRBJ2-1; tentative D call: TRBD1 (5 bases). Trimming stripped 3 bases from V and 4 bases from J, with 10 bases between. The CDR3 is made up of 14 amino acids. Written as DNA, the CDR3 is TGTGCCAGCAGTTTTTCCGACAGTTACAATGAGCAGTTCTTC. Translating gives CASSFSDSYNEQFF.

This clonotype has a count of ten or more. V is TRBV14 and J is TRBJ2-3; possible D gene TRBD1, 5 bases. The V gene's germline CDR1 is SGHDN and CDR2 FVKESK. This CDR3 comprises 15 residues. The V end was cut by 0 bases, the J end by 8 bases, with 15 bases between. The CDR3 DNA reads as TGTGCCAGCAGCCAAGATTGGGAACAGGCCGGTACGCAGTATTTT. The encoded protein is CASSQDWEQAGTQYF.

Ten or more counts support this clonotype. The chain carries TRBV7-3 and TRBJ2-7; 10 nucleotides align to TRBD2. This CDR3 contains 14 residues. Germline values: CDR1 SGHTA, CDR2 FQGTGA. J gave up 3 bases and V 2 bases, and 1 base lay outside the gene matches. CDR3 in amino acids: CASSLLAGDYEQYF. DNA for the CDR3: TGTGCCAGCAGCTTACTAGCGGGAGACTACGAGCAGTACTTC.

This clonotype was seen at least ten times. The chain carries TRBV20-1 and TRBJ2-3; TRBD2 is a possible D gene (6 bases). CDR3 length equals 13 residues. Trimming shortened V by 3 bases and J by 0 bases, and 7 bases separated the two germline ends. CDR1 is DFQATT, CDR2 SNEGSKA, per germline (reference sequence). The CDR3 sequence is CSASRGSTDTQYF. The CDR3 DNA is TGCAGTGCTAGTCGGGGGAGCACAGATACGCAGTATTTT.

The table lists this clonotype with a few counts. J is TRBJ1-1 and V is TRBV7-3; D ambiguous. Per germline, CDR1 SGHTA and CDR2 FQGTGA. V was cut by 3 bases and J by 2 bases, with 10 bases left in between. The length of the CDR3 is 14 residues. DNA of the CDR3: TGTGCCAGCAGCTTGACACCCAGAAACACTGAAGCTTTCTTT. It is translated as CASSLTPRNTEAFF.

This clonotype was seen at least ten times. CDR3 DNA sequence: TGTGCCAGCAGCGTAGATGTACTCACTGAAGCTTTCTTT. This translates into CASSVDVLTEAFF. The rearrangement joins TRBV9 to TRBJ1-1, with D uncertain. This CDR3 region has 13 residues. V lost 0 bases and J 4 bases, leaving 7 bases between the germline ends. Germline assignment: CDR1 SGDLS and CDR2 YYNGEE.

The table lists this clonotype with many counts. The rearrangement uses TRBV20-1 and TRBJ2-3; D is unresolved. Germline CDR1 reads DFQATT; CDR2 reads SNEGSKA (reference sequence). This CDR3 region has 15 residues. V shed 5 bases and J shed 1 base, with 16 bases lying between them. In nucleotides, the CDR3 is TGCAGTGCTGAAGCCCCAGCTGGCGGCACAGATACGCAGTATTTT. Residues: CSAEAPAGGTDTQYF.

In this sample, this clonotype turned up many times. V gene TRBV9 combines with J gene TRBJ2-1, with 10 bases that match TRBD2. The CDR3 extends over 15 amino acids. The ends lost 3 bases at V and 3 bases at J; junction bases unmatched: 3. Germline CDR1 reads SGDLS; CDR2 reads YYNGEE. The CDR3 is CASSALAGDYNEQFF. CDR3 DNA sequence: TGTGCCAGCAGCGCGCTAGCGGGAGACTACAATGAGCAGTTCTTC.

This clonotype was detected many times. The rearrangement uses TRBV11-2 and TRBJ1-1, with a possible D match to TRBD1 (6 bases). Germline-derived CDR1 and CDR2 are SGHAT and FQNNGV. The CDR3 extends over 14 amino acids. V was clipped by 1 base and J by 11 bases, with 17 bases between them. CDR3 sequence (DNA): TGTGCCAGCAGCTTAGGACGGGCAGGGGCCGTCGCTTTCTTT. Amino acid sequence: CASSLGRAGAVAFF.

This clonotype was observed a handful of times. The gene calls are TRBV4-3 and TRBJ1-5; tentative D call: TRBD1 (5 bases). V was pared by 0 bases and J by 5 bases, with 11 bases between. CDR3 length: 15 amino acids. From germline, CDR1 is LGHNA and CDR2 YSLEER. CDR3 DNA sequence: TGCGCCAGCAGCCAAGATTCGGGGGGTTATCAGCCCCAGCATTTT. Translating it yields CASSQDSGGYQPQHF.

In its sample, this clonotype was seen many times. The gene calls are TRBV25-1 and TRBJ2-1; no clear D gene. With 5 bases removed from V and 4 bases from J, the gap between germline ends came to 12 bases. Germline loops: CDR1 MGHDK, CDR2 SYGVNS. The length of the CDR3 is 14 residues. The CDR3 coding sequence is TGTGCCAGCAGTCCCCCGGGCTATTACAATGAGCAGTTCTTC. It yields the protein CASSPPGYYNEQFF.